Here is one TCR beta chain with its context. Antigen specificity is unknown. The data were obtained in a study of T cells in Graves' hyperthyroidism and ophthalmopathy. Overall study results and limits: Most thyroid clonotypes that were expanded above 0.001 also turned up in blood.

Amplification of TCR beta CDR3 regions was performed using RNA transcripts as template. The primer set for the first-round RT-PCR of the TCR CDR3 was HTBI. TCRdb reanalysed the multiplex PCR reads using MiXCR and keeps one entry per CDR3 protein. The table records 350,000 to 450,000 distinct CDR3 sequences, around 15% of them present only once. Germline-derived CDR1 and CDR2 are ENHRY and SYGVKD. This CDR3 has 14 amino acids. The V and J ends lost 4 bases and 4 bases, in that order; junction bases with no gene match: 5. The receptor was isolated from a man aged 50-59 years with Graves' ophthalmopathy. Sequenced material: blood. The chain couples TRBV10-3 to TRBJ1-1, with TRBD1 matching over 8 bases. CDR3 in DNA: TGTGCCATCAGTGGAGACGGACAGGGCACTGAAGCTTTCTTT. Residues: CAISGDGQGTEAFF.